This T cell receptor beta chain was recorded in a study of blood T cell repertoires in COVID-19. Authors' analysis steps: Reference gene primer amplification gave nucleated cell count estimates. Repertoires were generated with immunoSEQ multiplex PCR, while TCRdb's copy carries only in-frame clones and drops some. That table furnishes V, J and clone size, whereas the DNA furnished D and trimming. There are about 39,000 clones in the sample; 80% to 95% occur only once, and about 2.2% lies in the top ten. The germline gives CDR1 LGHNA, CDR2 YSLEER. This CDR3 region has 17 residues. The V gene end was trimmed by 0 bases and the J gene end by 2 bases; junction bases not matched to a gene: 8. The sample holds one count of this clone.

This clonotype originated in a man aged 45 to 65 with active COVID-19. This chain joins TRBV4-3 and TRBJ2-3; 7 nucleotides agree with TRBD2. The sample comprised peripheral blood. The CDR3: CASSQDLVSGYTDTQYF. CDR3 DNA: TGCGCCAGCAGCCAAGATCTAGTTAGCGGGTACACAGATACGCAGTATTTT.